This TCR beta chain was recorded in a study of T cell repertoires in cytomegalovirus infection. Details on this clonotype: Its antigen remains unidentified.

The CDR3 extends over 17 amino acids. The germline V gene has CDR1 SGDLS and CDR2 YYNGEE. Trimming at V came to 3 bases and at J to 3 bases, leaving 11 bases not matched to a gene. TCRdb ran MiXCR on the reads and lists one entry per CDR3 protein. The sample lists about 570,000 distinct CDR3 sequences; over 35% were seen once. The J gene is TRBJ1-3, the V gene TRBV9; 8 positions agree with TRBD1. The sequenced sample was cultured PBMCs, obtained from culture after CMV antigen stimulation. This TCR was recovered from a human donor in good health (CMV status not recorded). Some clones in this sample may be carry-over from other donors' samples. The CDR3: CASSARTGPGFGNTIYF. In DNA form, the CDR3 reads TGTGCCAGCAGCGCCCGGACAGGGCCGGGGTTTGGAAACACCATATATTTT.